A single sample gave rise to the 13 T cell receptor beta chains below, sequenced in a study of T cells in Graves' hyperthyroidism and ophthalmopathy. TCR beta CDR3 region amplification was performed from RNA transcripts. With the HTBI primer set, the TCR CDR3 went through a first round of RT-PCR. TCRdb reprocessed the multiplex PCR reads with MiXCR, giving one entry per CDR3 protein. The sample yields about 720,000 distinct CDR3 sequences, around 19% seen once. Sequencing was carried out using blood. Source of these receptors: a woman aged 50 to 60 with Graves' hyperthyroidism that later progressed to Graves' ophthalmopathy.

This clonotype was picked up a small number of times. The chain joins TRBV7-9 to TRBJ1-1; tentatively, D is TRBD1 (6 bases). V was pared by 1 base and J by 1 base, with 13 bases between. The germline CDR1 and CDR2 sequences are SEHNR and FQNEAQ (reference sequence). This CDR3 spans 16 amino acids. CDR3 nucleotides: TGTGCCAGCAGCTTAGTACAGGGAAGGAGGAACACTGAAGCTTTCTTT. Translation: CASSLVQGRRNTEAFF.

This clonotype was counted a few times. The chain has TRBV20-1 and TRBJ2-6; D is unresolved. Germline assignment: CDR1 DFQATT and CDR2 SNEGSKA (reference sequence). The CDR3 consists of 13 residues. The V gene lost 6 bases and the J gene lost 1 base, with 7 bases spanning the gap. CDR3 sequence: CSATSSGANVLTF. The DNA for the CDR3 is TGCAGTGCCACTTCTTCTGGGGCCAACGTCCTGACTTTC.

The V gene is TRBV11-2, the J gene TRBJ1-4; D is unclear. From germline, CDR1 is SGHAT and CDR2 FQNNGV. V gave up 4 bases and J gave up 11 bases, with 11 bases separating them. The CDR3 runs to 12 residues. CDR3 protein: CASSSGEAKLFF. The CDR3 bases are TGTGCCAGCAGCTCTGGGGAGGCCAAACTGTTTTTT.

This clonotype was detected only once. This chain joins TRBV11-2 and TRBJ2-3, with TRBD2 matching 7 bases. With 5 bases clipped from V and 0 bases from J, the junction kept 8 bases outside the gene matches. Germline values: CDR1 SGHAT, CDR2 FQNNGV. CDR3 length equals 16 residues. This chain's CDR3 is CASSPGGWSSTDTQYF. In DNA, the CDR3 is TGTGCCAGCAGCCCCGGGGGGTGGAGTAGCACAGATACGCAGTATTTT.

This clonotype was observed at least ten times. The rearrangement joins TRBV7-9 to TRBJ2-3; 9 positions agree with TRBD2. J lost 4 bases, V lost 4 bases, and 6 bases had no gene match. CDR1 is SEHNR and CDR2 is FQNEAQ in the germline V gene (reference sequence). This CDR3 has 15 amino acids. CDR3 coding DNA: TGTGCCAGCAGCTCGCCGGGACTAGCTTCAGATACGCAGTATTTT. It translates to CASSSPGLASDTQYF.

This clonotype was picked up a small number of times. The V gene is TRBV5-1, the J gene TRBJ1-2; 8 bases map to TRBD1. V trimming: 4 bases; J trimming: 8 bases; junction bases outside the gene matches: 10. The germline gives CDR1 SGHRS, CDR2 YFSETQ. The CDR3 is 14 amino acids. The CDR3 DNA sequence: TGCGCCAGCAGCCTACAGGGGGTGGGCGAAGGCTACACCTTC. Amino acid sequence: CASSLQGVGEGYTF.

The V and J genes are TRBV4-1 and TRBJ1-6; D unresolved. CDR3 length: 19 amino acids. The V and J ends lost 1 base and 3 bases respectively, with 19 bases between them. The V gene's germline CDR1 is MGHRA and CDR2 YSYEKL. The CDR3 DNA reads TGCGCCAGCAGCCAAGCCCCATCACTGCCCTATTTCTATAATTCACCCCTCCACTTT. Its translation is CASSQAPSLPYFYNSPLHF.

This chain connects TRBV10-2 to TRBJ2-2; D is perhaps TRBD1 or TRBD2 (6 bases each). This CDR3 is 16 amino acids long. Per the germline V gene, CDR1 is WSHSY and CDR2 is SAAADI. Trimming removed 7 bases at V and 3 bases at J, with 18 bases between. The chain's CDR3 is CASIHHRGQDTGELFF. The CDR3 region has the DNA TGCGCCAGCATACACCACCGGGGGCAGGACACCGGGGAGCTGTTTTTT.

This clonotype was observed at least ten times. The V and J genes are TRBV12-3 or TRBV12-4 and TRBJ2-5, with D possibly matching TRBD1 (5 bases). This CDR3 is 16 amino acids long. V lost 5 bases to trimming and J lost 5 bases, with 21 bases between them. The CDR3 loop is CASSDDLAVGRETQYF. The CDR3 nucleotides are TGTGCCAGCAGTGACGACCTCGCAGTGGGGCGGGAGACCCAGTACTTC.

V gene TRBV7-3 combines with J gene TRBJ2-2, with D hard to call. Germline CDR1 reads SGHTA; CDR2 reads FQGTGA. Deletions cut 2 bases from V and 5 bases from J, with 6 bases between. This CDR3 spans 13 amino acids. CDR3 bases: TGTGCCAGCAGCTTAGAACAGACCGGGGAGCTGTTTTTT. It yields the protein CASSLEQTGELFF.

There are many counts of this clonotype. The chain combines TRBV11-1 with TRBJ2-1, with 7 positions matching TRBD1. The CDR3 runs to 15 residues. V dropped 2 bases and J dropped 1; count of bases not matched to a gene: 2. CDR1 is SGHAT, CDR2 FQDESV, per germline (reference sequence). The CDR3 DNA reads TGTGCCAGCAGCTTACAGGGACAGTCCTACAATGAGCAGTTCTTC. Residues: CASSLQGQSYNEQFF.

V gene TRBV7-2 combines with J gene TRBJ1-1, with 7 nucleotides matching TRBD1. The CDR3 covers 13 residues. Germline V gives CDR1 SGHTA, CDR2 FQGNSA. The J segment lost 11 bases and the V segment lost 4 bases, leaving 10 bases of the junction unmatched. CDR3 sequence reads: CASSYPTGMEAFF. The CDR3 nucleotides are TGTGCCAGCAGCTATCCGACAGGGATGGAGGCTTTCTTT.

This clonotype has a count of ten or more. The chain is built from TRBV20-1 and TRBJ2-7, with 9 bases fitting TRBD1. Germline-derived CDR1 and CDR2 are DFQATT and SNEGSKA (reference sequence). The CDR3 has 14 amino acids. V trimming: 2 bases; J trimming: 3 bases; junction bases outside the gene matches: 5. The CDR3 nucleotides are TGCAGTGCTAGAACCCGGACAGGGGTCTACGAGCAGTACTTC. This codes for CSARTRTGVYEQYF.